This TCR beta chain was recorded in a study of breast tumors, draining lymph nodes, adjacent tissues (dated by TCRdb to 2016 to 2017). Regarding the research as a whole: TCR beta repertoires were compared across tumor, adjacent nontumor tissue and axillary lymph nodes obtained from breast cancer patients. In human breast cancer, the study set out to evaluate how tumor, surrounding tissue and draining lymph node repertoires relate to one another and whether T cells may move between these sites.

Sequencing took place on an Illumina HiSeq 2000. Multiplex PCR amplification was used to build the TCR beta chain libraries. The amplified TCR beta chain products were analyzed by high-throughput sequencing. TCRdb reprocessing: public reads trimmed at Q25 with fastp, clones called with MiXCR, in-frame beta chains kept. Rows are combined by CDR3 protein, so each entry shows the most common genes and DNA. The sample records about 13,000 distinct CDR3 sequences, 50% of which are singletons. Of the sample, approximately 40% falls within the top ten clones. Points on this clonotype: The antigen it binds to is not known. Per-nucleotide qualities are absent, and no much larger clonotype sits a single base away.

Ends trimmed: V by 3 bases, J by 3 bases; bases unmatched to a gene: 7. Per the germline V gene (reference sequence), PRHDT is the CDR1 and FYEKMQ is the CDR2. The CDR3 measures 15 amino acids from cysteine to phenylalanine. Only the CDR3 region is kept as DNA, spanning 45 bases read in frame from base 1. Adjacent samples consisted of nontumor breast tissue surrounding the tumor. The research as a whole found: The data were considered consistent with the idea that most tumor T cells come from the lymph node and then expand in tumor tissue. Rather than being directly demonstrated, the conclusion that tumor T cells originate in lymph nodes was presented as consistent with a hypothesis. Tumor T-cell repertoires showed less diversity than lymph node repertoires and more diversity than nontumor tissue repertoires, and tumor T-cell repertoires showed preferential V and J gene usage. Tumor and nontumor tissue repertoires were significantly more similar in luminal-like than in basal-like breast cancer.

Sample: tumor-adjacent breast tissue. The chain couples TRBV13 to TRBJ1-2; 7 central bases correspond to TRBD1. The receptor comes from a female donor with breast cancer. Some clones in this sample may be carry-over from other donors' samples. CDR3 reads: CASSLPTQGDYGYTF. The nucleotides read TGTGCCAGCAGCTTGCCTACCCAGGGGGACTATGGCTACACCTTC.